The following is a T cell receptor (beta chain) sequence with its context. The library targeted TCRbeta and was prepared with unique molecular identifiers. TCRdb re-called the PCR reads with MiXCR, one entry per CDR3 protein. The sample lists approximately 500,000 distinct CDR3 sequences; over 25% were seen once. Germline loops: CDR1 SGHRS, CDR2 YFSETQ. CDR3 length: 18 amino acids. V dropped 0 bases and J dropped 1 base, with 17 bases sitting between them. The data derive from a study of T-cell reconstitution after alpha-beta-depleted transplantation in children. V gene TRBV5-1 combines with J gene TRBJ2-4; the D gene is possibly TRBD1 (5 bases). Sequences were derived from PBMCs, sampled before TCRalphabeta/CD19-depleted stem cell transplant. This clonotype originated in a boy under two years old with Wiskott-Aldrich syndrome, due to receive a stem cell transplant. CDR3 amino acids: CASSLVQGGLKAKNIQYF. The CDR3 DNA follows: TGCGCCAGCAGCTTGGTTCAGGGCGGATTGAAGGCCAAAAACATTCAGTACTTC.